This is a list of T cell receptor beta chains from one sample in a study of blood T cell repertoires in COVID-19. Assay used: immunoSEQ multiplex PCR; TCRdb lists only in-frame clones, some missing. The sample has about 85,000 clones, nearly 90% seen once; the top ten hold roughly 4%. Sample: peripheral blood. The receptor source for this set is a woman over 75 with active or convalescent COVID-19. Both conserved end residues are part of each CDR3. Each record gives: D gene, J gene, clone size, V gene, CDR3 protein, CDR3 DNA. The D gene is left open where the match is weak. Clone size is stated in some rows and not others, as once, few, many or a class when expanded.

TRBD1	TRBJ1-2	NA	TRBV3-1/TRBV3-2	CASSLTGGEGGYTF	TGTGCCAGCAGCCTTACAGGGGGAGAGGGTGGCTACACCTTC
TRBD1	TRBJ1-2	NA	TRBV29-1	CSAGQGNNYGYTF	TGCAGCGCCGGACAGGGTAATAACTATGGCTACACCTTC
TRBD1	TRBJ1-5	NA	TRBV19	CASSKSGTGSRQPQHF	TGTGCCAGTAGTAAATCCGGGACAGGGAGTCGTCAGCCCCAGCATTTT
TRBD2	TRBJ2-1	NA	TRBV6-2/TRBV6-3	CASSPWGAGVRNEQFF	TGTGCCAGCAGTCCCTGGGGAGCGGGAGTACGGAATGAGCAGTTCTTC
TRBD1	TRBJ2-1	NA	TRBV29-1	CSVGRDRTYNEQFF	TGCAGCGTGGGACGGGACAGGACTTACAATGAGCAGTTCTTC
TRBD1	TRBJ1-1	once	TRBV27	CASSSRDSSEAFF	TGTGCCAGCAGTAGCCGGGACAGTTCTGAAGCTTTCTTT
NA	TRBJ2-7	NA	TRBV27	CASRSGSGHEQYF	TGTGCCAGCAGGTCCGGGTCTGGCCACGAGCAGTACTTC
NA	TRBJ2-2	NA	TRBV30	CAWRINRDFGELFF	TGTGCCTGGAGGATCAACAGGGATTTCGGGGAGCTGTTTTTT
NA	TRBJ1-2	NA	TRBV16	CASSLQGYGYTF	TGTGCCAGCAGCTTACAGGGTTATGGCTACACCTTC
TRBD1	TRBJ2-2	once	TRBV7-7	CASSPDRVETGELFF	TGTGCTAGCAGTCCGGACAGGGTTGAAACCGGGGAGCTGTTTTTT
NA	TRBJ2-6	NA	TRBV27	CASSGQTASSGANVLTF	TGTGCCAGCAGCGGACAGACAGCCAGCTCTGGGGCCAACGTCCTGACTTTC
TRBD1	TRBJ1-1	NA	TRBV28	CASRPTGGMNTEAFF	TGTGCCAGCAGACCGACAGGGGGCATGAACACTGAAGCTTTCTTT
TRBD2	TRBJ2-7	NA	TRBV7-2	CASSLGRAARTSSAFEQYF	TGTGCCAGCAGCTTAGGCCGTGCAGCGCGGACTAGTTCCGCTTTCGAGCAGTACTTC
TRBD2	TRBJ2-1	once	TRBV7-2	CASSPAGLAGGSEQFF	TGTGCCAGCAGCCCAGCAGGGCTAGCGGGAGGTTCTGAGCAGTTCTTC
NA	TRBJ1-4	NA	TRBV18	CASSPPGGAMEKLFF	TGTGCCAGCTCACCACCAGGAGGGGCGATGGAAAAACTGTTTTTT
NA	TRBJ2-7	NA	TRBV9	CASSASQGYEQYF	TGTGCCAGCAGTGCATCCCAGGGCTACGAGCAGTACTTC
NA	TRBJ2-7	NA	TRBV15	CATSREGRDSSSAPISYEQYF	TGTGCCACCAGCAGAGAGGGGCGGGACAGCTCTTCGGCCCCCATATCCTACGAGCAGTACTTC
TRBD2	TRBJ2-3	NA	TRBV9	CASSVAVGGVTDTQYF	TGTGCCAGCAGCGTAGCTGTGGGAGGGGTCACAGATACGCAGTATTTT
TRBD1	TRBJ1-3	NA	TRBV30	CAWNDRVFLGNTIYF	TGTGCCTGGAATGACAGGGTTTTTCTTGGAAACACCATATATTTT
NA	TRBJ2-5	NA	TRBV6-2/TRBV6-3	CASSSRGLQETQYF	TGTGCCAGCAGTTCACGGGGACTCCAAGAGACCCAGTACTTC
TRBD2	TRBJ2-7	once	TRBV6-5	CASSYSILAGTYEQYF	TGTGCCAGCAGTTATAGCATACTAGCGGGAACCTACGAGCAGTACTTC
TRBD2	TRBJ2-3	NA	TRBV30	CAWSPWTSGTDTQYF	TGTGCCTGGAGTCCGTGGACTAGCGGTACAGATACGCAGTATTTT
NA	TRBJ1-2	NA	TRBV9	CASSVRGTYGYTF	TGTGCCAGCAGCGTAAGAGGAACCTATGGCTACACCTTC
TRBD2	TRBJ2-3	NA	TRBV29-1	CSVETSGRTDTQYF	TGCAGCGTTGAGACTAGCGGACGCACAGATACGCAGTATTTT
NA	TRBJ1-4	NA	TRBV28	CASSYPAMREKLFF	TGTGCCAGCAGTTACCCCGCAATGAGGGAAAAACTGTTTTTT
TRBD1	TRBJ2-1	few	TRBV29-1	CSAGGTGVDEQFF	TGCAGCGCGGGGGGGACAGGGGTCGATGAGCAGTTCTTC
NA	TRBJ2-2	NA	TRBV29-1	CSVESGQNTGELFF	TGCAGCGTTGAAAGTGGCCAGAACACCGGGGAGCTGTTTTTT
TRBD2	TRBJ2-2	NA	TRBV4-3	CASSQEALAALNTGELFF	TGCGCCAGCAGCCAAGAGGCCCTAGCGGCCCTAAACACCGGGGAGCTGTTTTTT
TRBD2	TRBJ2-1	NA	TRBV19	CASSKPGLAGAPSGEQFF	TGTGCCAGTAGTAAACCGGGACTAGCGGGAGCTCCGTCCGGTGAGCAGTTCTTC
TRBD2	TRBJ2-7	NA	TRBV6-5	CASSSLGTSVYEQYF	TGTGCCAGCAGTTCCCTTGGGACTAGCGTATACGAGCAGTACTTC
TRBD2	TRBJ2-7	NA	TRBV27	CASHPLAGGTYEQYF	TGTGCCAGCCATCCCCTGGCGGGAGGGACCTACGAGCAGTACTTC
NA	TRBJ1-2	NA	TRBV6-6	CASSSADNYGYTF	TGTGCCAGCAGTTCGGCGGATAACTATGGCTACACCTTC
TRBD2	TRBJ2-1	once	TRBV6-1	CASSERGTSLSYNEQFF	TGTGCCAGCAGTGAAAGGGGGACTAGCCTCTCCTACAATGAGCAGTTCTTC
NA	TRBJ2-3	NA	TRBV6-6	CASSYSSGETDTQYF	TGTGCCAGCAGTTACTCTAGCGGAGAAACAGATACGCAGTATTTT
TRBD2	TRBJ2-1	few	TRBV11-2	CASSSRSSGRSSYNEQFF	TGTGCCAGCAGCTCAAGGTCTAGCGGGAGATCCTCCTACAATGAGCAGTTCTTC
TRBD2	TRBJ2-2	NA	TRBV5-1	CASSSRLAGGNTGELFF	TGCGCCAGCAGCTCCCGACTAGCGGGAGGGAACACCGGGGAGCTGTTTTTT
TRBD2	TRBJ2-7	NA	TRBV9	CASSVAGTSLYEQYF	TGTGCCAGCAGCGTAGCAGGGACTAGTTTGTACGAGCAGTACTTC
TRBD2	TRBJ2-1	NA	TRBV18	CASSQRDPRGEQFF	TGTGCCAGCTCACAGCGGGATCCTAGGGGTGAGCAGTTCTTC
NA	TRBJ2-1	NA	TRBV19	CAIKAAGSLNNEQFF	TGTGCCATCAAAGCGGCCGGGAGTTTAAACAATGAGCAGTTCTTC
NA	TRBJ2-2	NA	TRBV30	CAWSPRTGELFF	TGTGCCTGGAGTCCTCGGACCGGGGAGCTGTTTTTT
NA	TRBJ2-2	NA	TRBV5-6	CASSLRDTTGELFF	TGTGCCAGCAGCTTACGGGACACCACCGGGGAGCTGTTTTTT
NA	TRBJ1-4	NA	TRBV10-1	CASVRTRTHLPGHYDPLFF	TGCGCCAGCGTACGAACCCGGACACACCTTCCTGGACACTATGACCCGCTGTTTTTT
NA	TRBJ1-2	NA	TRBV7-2	CASSPSPPGYGYTF	TGTGCCAGCAGCCCCAGTCCCCCGGGGTATGGCTACACCTTC
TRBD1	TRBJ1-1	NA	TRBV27	CASSRPRGRGNTEAFF	TGTGCCAGCAGCCGCCCCAGGGGGCGCGGAAACACTGAAGCTTTCTTT
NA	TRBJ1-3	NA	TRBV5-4	CASSEVGVGNTIYF	TGTGCCAGCAGCGAGGTGGGAGTTGGAAACACCATATATTTT
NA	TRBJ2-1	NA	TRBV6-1	CASSELSLSEQFF	TGTGCCAGCAGTGAACTTAGTCTATCCGAGCAGTTCTTC
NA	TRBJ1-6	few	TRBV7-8	CASSSPTGLNSPLHF	TGTGCCAGCAGCTCGCCGACAGGCTTAAATTCACCCCTCCACTTT
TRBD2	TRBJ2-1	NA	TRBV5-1	CASSLGAGGGNEQFF	TGCGCCAGCAGCTTAGGAGCGGGAGGAGGGAATGAGCAGTTCTTC
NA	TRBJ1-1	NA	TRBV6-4	CASSDGTTGKEAFF	TGTGCCAGCAGTGACGGAACAACAGGGAAAGAAGCTTTCTTT
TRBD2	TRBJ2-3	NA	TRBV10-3	CAVRGGDGADTQYF	TGTGCCGTTCGGGGGGGCGACGGGGCAGATACGCAGTATTTT
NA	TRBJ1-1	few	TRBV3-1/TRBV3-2	CASSQLSMNTEAFF	TGTGCCAGCAGCCAGCTAAGCATGAACACTGAAGCTTTCTTT
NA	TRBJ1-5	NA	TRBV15	CATSRDSPYSNQPQHF	TGTGCCACCAGCAGAGATTCCCCCTATAGCAATCAGCCCCAGCATTTT
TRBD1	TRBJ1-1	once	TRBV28	CASSIRGHTEAFF	TGTGCCAGCAGCATCAGGGGGCACACTGAAGCTTTCTTT
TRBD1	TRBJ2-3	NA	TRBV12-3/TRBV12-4	CASSSRGPDTQYF	TGTGCCAGCAGCTCAAGGGGGCCAGATACGCAGTATTTT
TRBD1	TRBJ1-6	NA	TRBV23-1	CASSQSIRDSLFNSPLHF	TGCGCCAGCAGTCAATCGATTAGGGACAGCCTCTTCAATTCACCCCTCCACTTT